A selection of T cell receptor beta chains follows, all from one sample in a study of blood T cell repertoires in COVID-19. Profiling relied on immunoSEQ multiplex PCR, and the TCRdb table lists in-frame clones only, not all of them. Among 170,000 or so clones listed, about 82% were seen once. Sequenced sample: peripheral blood. The receptors were sampled from a man aged 45-60 years with active or convalescent COVID-19. The CDR3 runs from the conserved cysteine through the conserved F or W.

CDR3 length | V gene | CDR3 protein
15 | TRBV29-1 | CSVVNRDRGRNEQFF
12 | TRBV6-5 | CASSYSQGSYTF
14 | TRBV5-5 | CASSLGRVNTEAFF
17 | TRBV6-2/TRBV6-3 | CASSYSIGAGGGNEQFF
14 | TRBV6-5 | CASSRVFSGNTIYF
17 | TRBV5-1 | CASSPGLAGNSYNEQFF
14 | TRBV7-5 | CARSLGDSSYGYTF
14 | TRBV5-1 | CASSFSDGGHEQYF
13 | TRBV3-1/TRBV3-2 | CASSQGGQETQYF
13 | TRBV9 | CASSARDRAPLHF
13 | TRBV25-1 | CASGSGTGRTQYF
15 | TRBV19 | CASSKKGLKVNEQFF
14 | TRBV9 | CASSVGPEKETQYF
14 | TRBV3-1/TRBV3-2 | CASSQLQFTGELFF
15 | TRBV21-1 | CASSKCAGGSDEQFF
14 | TRBV6-1 | CASSPGQNNQPQHF
17 | TRBV21-1 | CASILGLRSNPRGKLFF
15 | TRBV3-1/TRBV3-2 | CASSQDNRLIGGYTF
13 | TRBV12-3/TRBV12-4 | CASSHDGGDTQYF
13 | TRBV6-6 | CASSYDPTGTQYF
15 | TRBV2 | CASSRTSGTNNEQFF
14 | TRBV11-2 | CASSLSTGDTEAFF
15 | TRBV21-1 | CASSKVVGATDTQYF
14 | TRBV24-1 | CATSGTTGQETQYF
15 | TRBV5-1 | CASSPSGQRNQPQHF
15 | TRBV6-5 | CATPTGGGSTDTQYF
15 | TRBV7-8 | CASSPGLAEPYEQFF
16 | TRBV4-3 | CASSQDFERGYNEQFF
13 | TRBV29-1 | CSVEFVGTDTQYF
13 | TRBV14 | CASSHSFNTEAFF
14 | TRBV7-9 | CASSFDRAGSPLHF
13 | TRBV9 | CASSVRGPGELFF
16 | TRBV6-5 | CASSYSRARGQKYHTF
16 | TRBV5-1 | CASSLGTNAVNYGYTF
15 | TRBV24-1 | CATSDSTGLDEKLFF
14 | TRBV30 | CAWSVQSGLYGYTF
14 | TRBV6-1 | CASSEVGGNYGYTF
16 | TRBV29-1 | CSVASLAGTNTGELFF
15 | TRBV5-1 | CASSFASSGRNEQFF
16 | TRBV9 | CASSYRVSVSTDTQYF
14 | TRBV21-1 | CASSRTGLDTEAFF
13 | TRBV12-3/TRBV12-4 | CASSPRSAYEQYF
16 | TRBV6-2/TRBV6-3 | CASSGRGGGPTGEQYF
15 | TRBV24-1 | CATSDRAEGANVLTF
12 | TRBV6-2/TRBV6-3 | CASSYHPQPQHF
8 | TRBV3-1/TRBV3-2 | CASSPLTF
15 | TRBV24-1 | CAATSGRVYTGELFF
16 | TRBV6-2/TRBV6-3 | CASSYSLEGQGYEQYF
15 | TRBV7-2 | CASSMRQGARETQYF
15 | TRBV7-8 | CASSSGGRPNYGYTF
17 | TRBV2 | CASSEGGASGATDTQYF
15 | TRBV30 | CAWSVTGGTNTEAFF